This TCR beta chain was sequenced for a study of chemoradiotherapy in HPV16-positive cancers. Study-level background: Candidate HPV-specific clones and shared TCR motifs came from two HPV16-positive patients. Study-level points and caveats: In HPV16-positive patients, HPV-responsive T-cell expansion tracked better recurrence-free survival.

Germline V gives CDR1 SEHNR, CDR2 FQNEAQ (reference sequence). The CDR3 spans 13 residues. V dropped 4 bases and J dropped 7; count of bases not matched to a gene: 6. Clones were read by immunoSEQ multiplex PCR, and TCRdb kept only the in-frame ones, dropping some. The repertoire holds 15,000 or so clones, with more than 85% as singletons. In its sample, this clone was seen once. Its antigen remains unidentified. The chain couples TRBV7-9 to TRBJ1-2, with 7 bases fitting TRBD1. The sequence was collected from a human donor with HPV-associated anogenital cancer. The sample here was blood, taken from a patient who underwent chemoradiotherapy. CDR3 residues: CASSSTGALGYTF. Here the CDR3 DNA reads TGTGCCAGCAGCTCCACAGGGGCGCTTGGCTACACCTTC.